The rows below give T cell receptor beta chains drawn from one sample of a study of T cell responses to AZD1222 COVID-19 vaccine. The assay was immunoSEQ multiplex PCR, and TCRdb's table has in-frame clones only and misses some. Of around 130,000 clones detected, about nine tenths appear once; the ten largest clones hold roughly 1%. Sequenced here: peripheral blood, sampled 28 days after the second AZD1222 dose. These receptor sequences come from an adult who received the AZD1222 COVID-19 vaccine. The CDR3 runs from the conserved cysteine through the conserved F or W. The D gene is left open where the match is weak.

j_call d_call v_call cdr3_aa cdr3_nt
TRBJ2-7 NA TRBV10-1 CASSEVGQYF TGCGCCAGCAGTGAAGTAGGGCAGTACTTC
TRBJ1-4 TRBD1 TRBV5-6 CASSFRTGDTDKLFF TGTGCCAGCAGCTTCCGGACAGGGGACACAGACAAACTGTTTTTT
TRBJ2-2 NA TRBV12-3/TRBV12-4 CASGPTPGELFF TGTGCCAGCGGACCAACCCCCGGGGAGCTGTTTTTT
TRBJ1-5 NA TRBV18 CASSPPALNQPQHF TGTGCCAGCTCACCACCAGCCCTCAATCAGCCCCAGCATTTT
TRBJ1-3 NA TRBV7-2 CASSLARGGNTIYF TGTGCCAGCAGCTTAGCGCGTGGGGGAAACACCATATATTTT
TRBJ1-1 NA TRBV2 CASRAEGTWNTEAFF TGTGCCAGCAGGGCTGAGGGTACCTGGAACACTGAAGCTTTCTTT
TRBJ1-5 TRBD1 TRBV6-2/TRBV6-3 CASSPNTGGPIGSNQPQHF TGTGCCAGCAGCCCAAACACAGGGGGCCCTATTGGAAGCAATCAGCCCCAGCATTTT
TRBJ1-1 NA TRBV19 CASRDTRQAWGNTEAFF TGTGCCAGTAGGGACACCAGACAGGCGTGGGGGAACACTGAAGCTTTCTTT
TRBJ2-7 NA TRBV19 CASRVTATRAYEQYF TGTGCCAGTAGGGTAACAGCCACAAGGGCCTACGAGCAGTACTTC
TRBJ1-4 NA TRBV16 CASSQFRPRQGVNEKLFF TGTGCCAGCAGCCAATTTCGGCCGAGGCAGGGCGTTAATGAAAAACTGTTTTTT
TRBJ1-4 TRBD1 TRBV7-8 CASSSLTGYNEKLFF TGTGCCAGCAGCTCGCTGACAGGGTACAATGAAAAACTGTTTTTT
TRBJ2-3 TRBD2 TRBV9 CASSHRSKIAGGPDTQYF TGTGCCAGCAGCCACCGGTCCAAAATAGCGGGAGGCCCAGATACGCAGTATTTT
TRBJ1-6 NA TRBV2 CASSVAGAYSPLHF TGTGCCAGCAGTGTGGCAGGAGCATATTCACCCCTCCACTTT
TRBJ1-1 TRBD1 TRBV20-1 CSASSRTGWAFF TGCAGTGCTAGTTCCCGGACAGGGTGGGCTTTCTTT
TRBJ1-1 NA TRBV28 CASSLMGRTSEAFF TGTGCCAGCAGTTTAATGGGGAGGACCTCTGAAGCTTTCTTT
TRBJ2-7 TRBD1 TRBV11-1 CASSQDRGRSYEQYF TGTGCCAGCAGCCAGGACAGGGGGCGCTCCTACGAGCAGTACTTC
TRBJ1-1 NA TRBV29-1 CSVVAGRSEAFF TGCAGCGTTGTAGCAGGGAGGTCTGAAGCTTTCTTT
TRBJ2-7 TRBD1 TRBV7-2 CASSLVPGQGNYEQYF TGTGCCAGCAGCTTAGTACCCGGACAGGGAAACTACGAGCAGTACTTC